This TCR beta chain appears in the sequencing data of a study of regulatory T cells in long-lasting Graves disease (dated by TCRdb to 2020 to 2023). Background on the whole study: To count as having persistent Graves' disease, a patient had to have received antithyroid drug treatment for over 5 years with TSH receptor autoantibodies remaining persistently positive. This study used TCR sequencing and RNA sequencing of peripheral blood to compare persistent Graves' disease patients against newly diagnosed Graves' disease patients. The study was registered as a clinical trial and conducted in China. TCR sequencing covered roughly 13 persistent and roughly 20 newly diagnosed Graves' disease patients, around 35 samples in total. Antithyroid drugs had been taken for 10 to 13 years on average by persistent Graves' disease patients in the clinical cohort.

This clonotype was observed at least ten times. Its antigen is not yet known. The input lacks base qualities; no much larger clone sits a single base away. Deletion took 5 bases off V and 5 bases off J, with a span of 16 bases between the germline ends. For CDR1 and CDR2, the germline V gene (reference sequence) lists MNHEY and SMNVEV. The CDR3 holds 15 amino acids from the cysteine to the phenylalanine. The retained sequence is limited to the CDR3, 45 bases, with the frame set at the first base. The receptor library was made with multiplex PCR. Sequencing was performed on an Illumina HiSeq 4000. To build TCR beta libraries, CDR3 regions were amplified by Arm-PCR using iRepertoire HTBI primers. Gel purification was performed on PCR products prior to sequencing. The authors' analysis ran thus. A total of 62 TRBV and some 15 TRBJ segments were identified across samples and were used for gene usage analysis of CDR3 amino acid clonotypes. Filtered high-quality paired reads were merged into contigs using COPE and FqMerger. Contigs were aligned with BLAST to IMGT TRBV, TRBD and TRBJ reference genes, and CDR3 was defined per IMGT. Highly expanded clones were defined as clonotypes with a frequency above 0.1%. Shannon entropy was used to measure repertoire diversity, and the Gini coefficient was used to measure V-J evenness. A clonotype found in more than one individual was treated as public. TCRdb reprocessing: public reads trimmed at Q25 with fastp, clones called with MiXCR, in-frame beta chains kept. Each entry is one CDR3 protein sequence, shown with its most common DNA and genes. The V and J calls and clone size come from TCRdb's table, not from the authors' own analysis. The sample table shows more than 350,000 distinct CDR3 sequences, and under 25% are seen once. The ten largest make up around 15% of the sample.

Interpreted using the paper, the time point label stands for: persistent/refractory GD, antithyroid drugs over 5 years with positive TRAb. RNA was extracted from PBMCs in TRIzol for both TCR sequencing and RNA sequencing. Graves' disease was diagnosed according to American Thyroid Association guidelines. The patients came from an endocrinology department in Xi'an, China. Each patient gave roughly 8.4 milliliters of peripheral blood, collected in an EDTA anticoagulant tube. Ficoll Paque Plus density gradient separation was used to isolate PBMCs, and no further T cell sorting was performed. An Agilent 2100 Bioanalyzer and agarose gel were used to check RNA quality, and a NanoDrop 2000 was used to measure RNA concentration. Results and caveats for the whole study, not just this receptor: Only the TCR beta chain was sequenced and analyzed. Persistent patients shared more public clonotypes among themselves (around 3,000) than newly diagnosed patients did (more than 850). Compared with newly diagnosed patients, patients with persistent Graves' disease had lower TCR Shannon entropy and fewer highly expanded clones, which suggests clonal expansion. As a limitation, the authors acknowledged that the small sample size may reduce accuracy. Preferential use of TRBV28, TRBJ1-2 and TRBJ2-5 was observed in persistent disease, whereas TRBV20-1 and TRBJ2-1 were favored in newly diagnosed disease. The study examined only peripheral blood because the primary lesion, thyroid tissue, could not be accessed.

The source material was peripheral blood mononuclear cells (PBMCs), sampled when the disease was refractory, from a patient treated with antithyroid drugs. The sequence was obtained from a female donor with Graves disease. Rearrangement joined TRBV27 to TRBJ1-5, and possibly TRBD1, on 5 matching bases. The CDR3 in this case is CASSKTDGAHQPQHF. The bases are TGTGCCAGCAGTAAAACGGATGGGGCCCATCAGCCCCAGCATTTT.